The clone carrying this TCR beta chain was detected a few times. Its antigen is undetermined. This sample is part of a study of beta chain features in type 1 diabetes. Trimming cost V 5 bases and J 3 bases, with 14 bases left between them. The CDR3 contains 15 residues. Germline V gene lookup returns CDR1 MNHEY and CDR2 SMNVEV (reference sequence). Regarding the study as a whole: Moderately but significantly shorter TCRB CDR3s were found in Type 1 diabetes patients in all four CD4+ subsets. More deletions and fewer insertions at VDJ junctions were found in patients with type 1 diabetes. The naive, central memory and Treg TCRB repertoires showed an apparent similarity that was greater among patients than among healthy donors.

The study reverse transcribed the entire isolated RNA, so it sequenced expressed TCRB transcripts. Only in-frame clones appear in the TCRdb table, and some are missing; sequencing was by immunoSEQ multiplex PCR. The table lists 300,000 to 450,000 clones, around 20% of them singletons. The V call is TRBV27, the J call TRBJ1-5; D remains unclear. The TCR was taken from a woman aged 18 to 35 in good health. Sequencing used naive CD4+ T cells from blood. The CDR3: CASSPDMSNNQPQHF. CDR3 DNA: TGTGCCAGCAGTCCCGACATGAGTAACAATCAGCCCCAGCATTTT.